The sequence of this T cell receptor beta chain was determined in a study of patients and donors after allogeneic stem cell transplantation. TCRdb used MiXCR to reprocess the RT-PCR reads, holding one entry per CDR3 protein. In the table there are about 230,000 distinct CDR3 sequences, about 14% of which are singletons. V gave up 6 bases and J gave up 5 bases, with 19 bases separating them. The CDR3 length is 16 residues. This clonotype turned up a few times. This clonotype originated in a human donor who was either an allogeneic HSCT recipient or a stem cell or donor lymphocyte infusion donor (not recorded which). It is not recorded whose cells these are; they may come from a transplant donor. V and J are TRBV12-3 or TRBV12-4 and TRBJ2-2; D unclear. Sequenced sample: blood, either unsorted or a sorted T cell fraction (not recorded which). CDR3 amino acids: CASRPGPLSRTGELFF. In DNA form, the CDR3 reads TGTGCCAGCAGACCGGGCCCCTTAAGTCGGACCGGGGAGCTGTTTTTT.